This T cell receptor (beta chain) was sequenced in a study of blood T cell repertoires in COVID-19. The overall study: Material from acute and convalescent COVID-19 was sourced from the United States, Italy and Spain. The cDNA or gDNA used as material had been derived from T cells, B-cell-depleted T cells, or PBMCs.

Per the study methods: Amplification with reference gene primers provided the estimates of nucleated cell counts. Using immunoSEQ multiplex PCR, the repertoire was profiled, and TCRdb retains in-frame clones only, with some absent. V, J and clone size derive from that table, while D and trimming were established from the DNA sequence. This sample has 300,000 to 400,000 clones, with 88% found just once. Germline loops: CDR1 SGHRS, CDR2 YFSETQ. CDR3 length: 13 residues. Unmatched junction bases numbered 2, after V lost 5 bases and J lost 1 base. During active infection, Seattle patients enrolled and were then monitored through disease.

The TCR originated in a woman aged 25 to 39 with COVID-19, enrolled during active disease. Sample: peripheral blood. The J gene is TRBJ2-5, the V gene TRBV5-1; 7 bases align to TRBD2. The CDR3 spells CASSPGGQETQYF. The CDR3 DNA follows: TGCGCCAGCAGTCCGGGGGGCCAAGAGACCCAGTACTTC.